A selection of T cell receptor beta chains follows, all from one sample in a study of cytomegalovirus exposure and HLA in healthy donors. Clones were read by immunoSEQ multiplex PCR, and TCRdb kept only the in-frame ones, dropping some. The repertoire includes about 65,000 clones, just over 90% of them detected once, and about 1.2% sits in the top ten. Sequencing was performed on PBMCs. These receptors all stem from a woman younger than 30 in good health and CMV-seronegative. Each CDR3 is given with its conserved first and last residue. Each record gives: J gene, V gene, CDR3 length, D gene, clone size, CDR3 DNA, CDR3 protein. A D gene is named only where the DNA matches it firmly. Only some rows state a clone size, as once, few, many or a class for expanded clones.

TRBJ1-2	TRBV4-1	15	NA	NA	TGCGCCAGCAGCCAAGACATGGACAGCAGCTATGGCTACACCTTC	CASSQDMDSSYGYTF
TRBJ2-7	TRBV30	11	NA	NA	TGTGCCTGGAGTGTTTCCGTCGAGCAGTACTTC	CAWSVSVEQYF
TRBJ1-2	TRBV5-6	14	TRBD1	NA	TGTGCCAGCAGCCACCGACAGGGCATTGGTGGCTACACCTTC	CASSHRQGIGGYTF
TRBJ2-1	TRBV4-1	16	TRBD2	NA	TGCGCCAGCAGCCAAGAAACTAGCGCCTCCTACAATGAGCAGTTCTTC	CASSQETSASYNEQFF
TRBJ2-1	TRBV6-1	14	TRBD1	NA	TGTGCCAGCAGTGAAGGACAGGGTGGCCATGAGCAGTTCTTC	CASSEGQGGHEQFF
TRBJ2-5	TRBV9	14	TRBD2	NA	TGTGCCAGCAGCGTAGCTAGCGGGAGGGAGACCCAGTACTTC	CASSVASGRETQYF
TRBJ2-5	TRBV7-3	15	TRBD1	NA	TGTGCCAGCAGCAGAATAGGAGGACAGGGTCAGACCCAGTACTTC	CASSRIGGQGQTQYF
TRBJ2-6	TRBV5-1	16	TRBD2	NA	TGCGCCAGCAGCCAAGCGGGGGGGCCGGGGGCCAACGTCCTGACTTTC	CASSQAGGPGANVLTF
TRBJ2-2	TRBV5-1	15	TRBD1	NA	TGCGCCAGCAGCCATCCTGACAGGGACGGCGGGGAGCTGTTTTTT	CASSHPDRDGGELFF
TRBJ2-5	TRBV15	13	NA	NA	TGTGCCACCAGCAGAGATCCCCTAAAAGAGAGGTACTTC	CATSRDPLKERYF
TRBJ1-5	TRBV4-1	17	TRBD1	NA	TGCGCCAGCAGCCCCCACTTGGGACAGGCCTCCAATCAGCCCCAGCATTTT	CASSPHLGQASNQPQHF
TRBJ2-7	TRBV4-1	19	TRBD2	NA	TGCGCCAGCAGCCCCGGGGGGGGGACACTTTACGTCGACCCCTACGAGCAGTACTTC	CASSPGGGTLYVDPYEQYF
TRBJ1-1	TRBV5-1	16	TRBD1	NA	TGCGCCAGCCGCAAGCAGGGGGCCCTATTGGGTACTGAAGCTTTCTTT	CASRKQGALLGTEAFF
TRBJ1-2	TRBV18	14	TRBD1	NA	TGTGCCAGCTCACCACCGGGACAGGGTGATGGCTACACCTTC	CASSPPGQGDGYTF
TRBJ2-3	TRBV14	15	TRBD2	NA	TGTGCCAGCAGCCCCTATAGCGGGGGGGCAGATACGCAGTATTTT	CASSPYSGGADTQYF
TRBJ1-1	TRBV19	15	TRBD1	NA	TGTGCCAGTACCTCGGGCAGGGGGACCAACACTGAAGCTTTCTTT	CASTSGRGTNTEAFF
TRBJ2-1	TRBV29-1	15	NA	NA	TGCAGCGTTGAAGTCCCCCCAAACAGGTTCAATGAGCAGTTCTTC	CSVEVPPNRFNEQFF
TRBJ2-1	TRBV28	14	TRBD1	NA	TGTGCCAGCATCGGACAGGGAGAGACGAATGAGCAGTTCTTC	CASIGQGETNEQFF
TRBJ2-2	TRBV6-4	13	NA	medium-sized	TGTGCCAGCAGTGACTCGGAGACCGGGGAGCTGTTTTTT	CASSDSETGELFF
TRBJ2-2	TRBV2	15	NA	NA	TGTGCCAGCAGTGATTATCCGGGGAACACCGGGGAGCTGTTTTTT	CASSDYPGNTGELFF
TRBJ2-3	TRBV19	16	TRBD2	NA	TGTGCCAGTAGTCCAAGACTAGCGGACGGCACAGATACGCAGTATTTT	CASSPRLADGTDTQYF
TRBJ2-7	TRBV7-3	17	TRBD1	NA	TGTGCCAGCAGCTTAAATCCAATTGGGACAGGGTCGTACGAGCAGTACTTC	CASSLNPIGTGSYEQYF
TRBJ1-2	TRBV2	13	NA	NA	TGTGCCAGCAGTAGCGACAGCGACTATGGCTACACCTTC	CASSSDSDYGYTF
TRBJ2-7	TRBV28	19	TRBD2	once	TGTGCCAGCAGTGCAATACCGGGACTAGCGGGAGTCAGGTCCTACGAGCAGTACTTC	CASSAIPGLAGVRSYEQYF
TRBJ1-2	TRBV18	16	NA	NA	TGTGCCAGCTCTAGGACAAGAGGCGACGATAACTATGGCTACACCTTC	CASSRTRGDDNYGYTF
TRBJ2-5	TRBV7-9	14	NA	NA	TGTGCCAGCAGCCCGGGGGTGGAATGGGAGACCCAGTACTTC	CASSPGVEWETQYF
TRBJ2-1	TRBV11-3	16	TRBD2	NA	TGTGCCAGCAGCTTAAGTAGCGGGGCGTCCTACAATGAGCAGTTCTTC	CASSLSSGASYNEQFF
TRBJ2-6	TRBV5-8	20	NA	NA	TGTGCCAGCAGCTCCCCCCTCCTTACGGGGATCAGCTCTGGGGCCAACGTCCTGACTTTC	CASSSPLLTGISSGANVLTF